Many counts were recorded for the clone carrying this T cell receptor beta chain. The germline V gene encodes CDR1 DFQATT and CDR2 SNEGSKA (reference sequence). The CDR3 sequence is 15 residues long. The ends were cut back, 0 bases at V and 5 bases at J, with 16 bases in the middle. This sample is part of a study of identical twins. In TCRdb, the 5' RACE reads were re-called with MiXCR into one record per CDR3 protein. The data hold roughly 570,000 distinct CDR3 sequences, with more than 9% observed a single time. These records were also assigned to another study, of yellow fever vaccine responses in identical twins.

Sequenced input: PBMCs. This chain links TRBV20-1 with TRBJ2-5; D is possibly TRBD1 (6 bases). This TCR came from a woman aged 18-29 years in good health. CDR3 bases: TGCAGTGCTAGAGATATTGGGGGCTCGTCGGAGACCCAGTACTTC. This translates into CSARDIGGSSETQYF.